This is a list of T cell receptor beta chains from one sample in a study of blood T cell repertoires in COVID-19. Sequencing was performed with immunoSEQ multiplex PCR; in TCRdb, only in-frame clones are kept and a portion is missing. The repertoire holds around 140,000 clones, with around 73% as singletons. Source material: peripheral blood. The receptors stem from a woman aged 50 to 60 with active or convalescent COVID-19. The CDR3 runs from the conserved cysteine through the conserved F or W. The D gene is left open where the match is weak. Expanded clones are given a class, and other clones once, few, many or no size at all.

D: .; J: TRBJ2-3; V: TRBV30; size: .; DNA: TGTGCCTGGAAGGGGCCAGGGGCATTTACAGATACGCAGTATTTT; CDR3: CAWKGPGAFTDTQYF
D: TRBD2; J: TRBJ2-5; V: TRBV11-3; size: .; DNA: TGTGCCAGCAGCTTAGCCGGGACTAGCGGTGAGACCCAGTACTTC; CDR3: CASSLAGTSGETQYF
D: TRBD2; J: TRBJ2-7; V: TRBV7-2; size: .; DNA: TGTGCCAGCAGCTTACCCGGCGGGGGGGAACGGGAGCAGTACTTC; CDR3: CASSLPGGGEREQYF
D: TRBD1; J: TRBJ1-5; V: TRBV6-1; size: .; DNA: TGTGCCAGCAGTGAATACAGGGGCGAGGGTCAGCCCCAGCATTTT; CDR3: CASSEYRGEGQPQHF
D: TRBD2; J: TRBJ2-2; V: TRBV4-1; size: .; DNA: TGCGCCAGCAGCCAAGCCGGGGGCGGGGGGTCTTTCACCGGGGAGCTGTTTTTT; CDR3: CASSQAGGGGSFTGELFF
D: TRBD2; J: TRBJ2-1; V: TRBV30; size: .; DNA: TGTGCCTGGATGACTAGCGGGGGCAATGAGCAGTTCTTC; CDR3: CAWMTSGGNEQFF
D: TRBD1; J: TRBJ2-7; V: TRBV13; size: .; DNA: TGTGCCAGCAGCTTAGGCGACGGGACAGGGTACTACGAGCAGTACTTC; CDR3: CASSLGDGTGYYEQYF
D: .; J: TRBJ1-5; V: TRBV10-3; size: .; DNA: TGTGCCATCAGTGAGTCTTCAGGGTTTCAGCCCCAGCATTTT; CDR3: CAISESSGFQPQHF
D: TRBD2; J: TRBJ2-5; V: TRBV19; size: once; DNA: TGTGCCAGTAGTAGGACTAGAGAAGAGACCCAGTACTTC; CDR3: CASSRTREETQYF
D: TRBD1; J: TRBJ2-5; V: TRBV2; size: .; DNA: TGTGCCAGCAGCCTCCGGGACAGGGGAGAGACCCAGTACTTC; CDR3: CASSLRDRGETQYF
D: .; J: TRBJ2-3; V: TRBV7-2; size: .; DNA: TGTGCCAGCAGCCGGCGGCGGGGGCCCACAGATACGCAGTATTTT; CDR3: CASSRRRGPTDTQYF
D: .; J: TRBJ1-2; V: TRBV3-1/TRBV3-2; size: .; DNA: TGTGCCAGCAGCCAGACGAGGGAGGATGGCTACACCTTC; CDR3: CASSQTREDGYTF
D: .; J: TRBJ2-3; V: TRBV28; size: once; DNA: TGTGCCAGCAGTTCGGACAGATCCTTTGGGTATTTT; CDR3: CASSSDRSFGYF
D: .; J: TRBJ2-3; V: TRBV19; size: .; DNA: TGTGCCAGCCGGCGGACAGACCCTAGCACAGATACGCAGTATTTT; CDR3: CASRRTDPSTDTQYF
D: TRBD2; J: TRBJ2-1; V: TRBV7-2; size: .; DNA: TGTGCCAGCAGCTTAGCGGCACTAGCGGGGGCCCACAATGAGCAGTTCTTC; CDR3: CASSLAALAGAHNEQFF
D: .; J: TRBJ1-1; V: TRBV5-5; size: .; DNA: TGTGCCAGCAGATTAGAAAGGAACACTGAAGCTTTCTTT; CDR3: CASRLERNTEAFF
D: .; J: TRBJ1-1; V: TRBV30; size: .; DNA: TGTGCCTGGAGCAACCTCGGGACTCACACATTGGATGCTTTCTTT; CDR3: CAWSNLGTHTLDAFF
D: TRBD2; J: TRBJ2-3; V: TRBV25-1; size: .; DNA: TGTGCCAGCAGTGAAGGGGCGGGAGCATTCGCAGATACGCAGTATTTT; CDR3: CASSEGAGAFADTQYF
D: .; J: TRBJ2-7; V: TRBV7-3; size: .; DNA: TGTGCCAGCGCCCCAGGGCCTAGCTCCTACGAGCAGTACTTC; CDR3: CASAPGPSSYEQYF
D: .; J: TRBJ1-5; V: TRBV19; size: .; DNA: TGTGCCAGTACTGTCGACGGAGGGATGGCCAATCAGCCCCAGCATTTT; CDR3: CASTVDGGMANQPQHF
D: .; J: TRBJ1-1; V: TRBV7-8; size: .; DNA: TGTGCCAGCAGCCCGCGCGGGGTTGGGAACACTGAAGCTTTCTTT; CDR3: CASSPRGVGNTEAFF
D: TRBD2; J: TRBJ2-3; V: TRBV7-2; size: .; DNA: TGTGCCAGCAGCCCCTCTAGCGGGAGGGGCGTACTCGATACGCAGTATTTT; CDR3: CASSPSSGRGVLDTQYF
D: TRBD2; J: TRBJ2-5; V: TRBV7-3; size: .; DNA: TGTGCCAGCAGCCGCGGGAGGAAGGAGACCCAGTACTTC; CDR3: CASSRGRKETQYF
D: TRBD2; J: TRBJ2-2; V: TRBV30; size: .; DNA: TGTGCCTGGAGTGAACTAGCGGGGGGGAACACCGGGGAGCTGTTTTTT; CDR3: CAWSELAGGNTGELFF
D: .; J: TRBJ2-5; V: TRBV7-9; size: .; DNA: TGTGCCAGCGGGGCTACCCAAGAGACCCAGTACTTC; CDR3: CASGATQETQYF
D: .; J: TRBJ1-5; V: TRBV27; size: .; DNA: TGTGCCAGCAGCCGCAGCACAGGGACCCTTAGCCAGCCCCAGCATTTT; CDR3: CASSRSTGTLSQPQHF
D: TRBD1; J: TRBJ2-4; V: TRBV6-5; size: .; DNA: TGTGCCAGCAGATCGGATGACAGGGGGTACGGCATTCAGTACTTC; CDR3: CASRSDDRGYGIQYF
D: TRBD1; J: TRBJ2-1; V: TRBV18; size: .; DNA: TGTGCCAGCTCAGTGGGACAGGCTAATCATAACAATGAGCAGTTCTTC; CDR3: CASSVGQANHNNEQFF
D: .; J: TRBJ1-5; V: TRBV30; size: .; DNA: TGTGCCTGGAGCGCCGACAGGAATCAGCCCCAGCATTTT; CDR3: CAWSADRNQPQHF
D: .; J: TRBJ2-6; V: TRBV27; size: .; DNA: TGTGCCAGCAGTTTAACGGTGAGCTCTGGGGCCAACGTCCTGACTTTC; CDR3: CASSLTVSSGANVLTF
D: .; J: TRBJ2-5; V: TRBV19; size: .; DNA: TGTGCCAGTAGTATTTCCGCAGGCCAAGAGACCCAGTACTTC; CDR3: CASSISAGQETQYF
D: TRBD1; J: TRBJ1-5; V: TRBV7-9; size: .; DNA: TGTGCCAGCAGCTTAGCCTCGGGACAGGGCCATCAGCCCCAGCATTTT; CDR3: CASSLASGQGHQPQHF